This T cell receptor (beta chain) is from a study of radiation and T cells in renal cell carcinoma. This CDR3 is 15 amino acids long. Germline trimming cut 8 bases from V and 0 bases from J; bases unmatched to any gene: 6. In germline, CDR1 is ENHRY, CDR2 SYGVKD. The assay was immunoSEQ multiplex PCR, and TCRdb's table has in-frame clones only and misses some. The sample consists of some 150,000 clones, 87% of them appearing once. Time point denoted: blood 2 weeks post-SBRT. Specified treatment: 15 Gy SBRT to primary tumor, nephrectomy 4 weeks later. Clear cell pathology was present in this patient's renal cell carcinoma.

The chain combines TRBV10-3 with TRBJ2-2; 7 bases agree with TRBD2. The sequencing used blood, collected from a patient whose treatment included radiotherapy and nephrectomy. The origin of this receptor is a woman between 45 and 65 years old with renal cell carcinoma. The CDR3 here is CAISGGTTNTGELFF. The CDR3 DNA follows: TGTGCCATCTCTGGAGGGACTACGAACACCGGGGAGCTGTTTTTT.